This T cell receptor beta chain was recovered during a study of cytomegalovirus exposure and HLA in healthy donors. Libraries were prepared by immunoSEQ multiplex PCR; TCRdb keeps only in-frame clonotypes and omits some of them. The sample gives 150,000 to 200,000 clones, about 80% of which show up once; approximately 3% is in the top ten. This clone showed up many times. Germline V CDR1 and CDR2: MGHRA, YSYEKL. V was shortened by 8 bases and J by 3 bases, with 8 bases between the two germline ends. CDR3 length equals 12 residues. This chain links TRBV4-1 with TRBJ1-3; no clear D gene. Sample: PBMCs. The receptor's source is a woman under 30 in good health and CMV-seropositive. In DNA, the CDR3 is TGCGCCAGCGGACTAATTGGAAACACCATATATTTT. Translated: CASGLIGNTIYF.